This passage covers 23 T cell receptor beta chains from one sample sequenced in a study of regulatory T cells in long-lasting Graves disease. Documented time point: persistent/refractory GD, antithyroid drugs over 5 years with positive TRAb. PBMC-extracted RNA yielded the TCR library. Sequencing libraries for TCR beta were prepared with iRepertoire HTBI primers and Arm-PCR of CDR3 regions. One entry per CDR3 protein results from TCRdb running MiXCR on the multiplex PCR reads. In the table there are about 340,000 distinct CDR3 sequences, around 19% of which are singletons. The sequences come from peripheral blood mononuclear cells (PBMCs), collected when the disease was refractory, from a patient treated with antithyroid drugs. The source of these receptors is a female donor with Graves disease.

This clonotype was observed many times. The genes are TRBV10-3 and TRBJ2-6; D is perhaps TRBD1 (6 bases). The CDR3 is 18 amino acids. Germline V gene lookup returns CDR1 ENHRY and CDR2 SYGVKD. Between the trimmed V and J ends, which lost 4 bases and 0 bases, there was a span of 16 bases. The DNA of the CDR3 is TGTGCCATCAGTGCACCTTCGACAGGAACCTCTGGGGCCAACGTCCTGACTTTC. Its protein product is CAISAPSTGTSGANVLTF.

This clonotype was seen only a few times. V usage is TRBV25-1 and J usage is TRBJ1-1; TRBD1 matches at 10 bases. Germline values: CDR1 MGHDK, CDR2 SYGVNS. This CDR3 has 13 residues. Written as DNA, the CDR3 is TGTTCAACTAGACAGGGGGCGAGGACTGAAGCTTTCTTT. As protein: CSTRQGARTEAFF.

The DNA for the CDR3 is TGTGCCAGTAGACGACTTAGTCCCTTGGACGGGGAGCTGTTTTTT. This sequence encodes CASRRLSPLDGELFF. The rearrangement joins TRBV19 to TRBJ2-2; no definite D call. V lost 6 bases and J lost 7, with 18 bases in between. CDR1 and CDR2 (germline): LNHDA, SQIVND (reference sequence). The length of the CDR3 is 15 residues.

This clonotype was recorded at least ten times. This chain joins TRBV20-1 and TRBJ2-7; TRBD2 aligns across 8 bases. J gave up 2 bases and V 5 bases, and 11 bases lay outside the gene matches. The germline V gene has CDR1 DFQATT and CDR2 SNEGSKA (reference sequence). CDR3 length equals 15 residues. The CDR3 region has the DNA TGCAGTGCTTCTTTGACTAGCGCCCCAACCTACGAGCAGTACTTC. Translation: CSASLTSAPTYEQYF.

Of note for this clonotype: A read error may explain this, as a much larger clone is one base away. This rearrangement joins TRBV15 to TRBJ1-2, with D possibly being TRBD1 (6 bases). Germline CDR1 reads LNHNV; CDR2 reads YYDKDF (reference sequence). This CDR3 region has 18 residues. CDR3 in amino acids: CATSRGSWGQPANYSYTF. The CDR3 DNA follows: TGTGCCACCAGCAGAGGGTCGTGGGGGCAACCAGCTAACTATAGCTACACCTTC.

In this sample, this clonotype turned up once. V usage is TRBV5-1 and J usage is TRBJ1-3; 8 positions agree with TRBD1. Germline CDR1 SGHRS, CDR2 YFSETQ. This CDR3 comprises 15 residues. V shed 3 bases, J shed 0 bases, and the junction held 2 bases outside the gene matches. The CDR3 DNA follows: TGCGCCAGCAGCTCAGGGGGCGGCTCTGGAAACACCATATATTTT. Its translation is CASSSGGGSGNTIYF.

CDR3 amino acids: CASSKLAGGSGAQYF. The CDR3 DNA is TGTGCCAGTAGTAAACTAGCGGGGGGGTCCGGGGCCCAGTACTTC. The chain is built from TRBV19 and TRBJ2-5; 13 bases line up with TRBD2. J was trimmed by 9 bases and V by 4 bases; bases with no gene match: 8. The CDR3 totals 15 residues. CDR1 is LNHDA, CDR2 SQIVND, per germline (reference sequence).

This clonotype was detected a few times. V gene TRBV6-5 combines with J gene TRBJ1-1, with D perhaps TRBD1 (5 bases). Germline CDR1 reads MNHEY; CDR2 reads SVGAGI. The CDR3 length is 17 residues. With 3 bases removed from V and 1 base from J, the gap between germline ends came to 18 bases. As DNA, the CDR3 is TGTGCCAGCAGTTATGTTGGGACTCGGGTAAAGAACACTGAAGCTTTCTTT. Translated: CASSYVGTRVKNTEAFF.

The chain employs TRBV7-8 and TRBJ2-5; 12 bases fit TRBD2. The J segment lost 0 bases and the V segment lost 1 base, leaving 9 bases of the junction unmatched. Germline CDR1 reads SGHVS; CDR2 reads FQNEAQ. This CDR3 is 19 amino acids long. CDR3 amino acids: CASSLDQTSGGPYQETQYF. For the CDR3, the DNA is TGTGCCAGCAGCTTAGATCAGACTAGCGGGGGACCATACCAAGAGACCCAGTACTTC. The full variable domain, its missing parts supplied by reference TRBV7-8 and TRBJ2-5, is GAGVSQSPRYKVAKRGQDVALRCDPISGHVSLFWYQQALGQGPEFLTYFQNEAQLDKSGLPSDRFFAERPEGSVSTLKIQRTQQEDSAVYLCASSLDQTSGGPYQETQYFGPGTRLLVL.

The sample holds a few counts of this clonotype. The J gene is TRBJ1-2, the V gene TRBV29-1; a possible D gene is TRBD1 (6 bases). The CDR3 is 12 residues long. Trimming removed 6 bases from V and 2 bases from J, with 10 bases in between. Germline CDR1 reads SQVTM; CDR2 reads ANQGSEA. CDR3 region: CSVDGQNYGYTF. The CDR3 region has the DNA TGCAGCGTAGATGGACAGAACTATGGCTACACCTTC.

The rearrangement links TRBV19 to TRBJ2-7, with 7 bases matching TRBD1. Trimming at V came to 6 bases and at J to 3 bases, leaving 5 bases not matched to a gene. The CDR3 loop spans 13 amino acids. Per the germline V gene, CDR1 is LNHDA and CDR2 is SQIVND (reference sequence). CDR3 in amino acids: CASSGTVGYEQYF. As DNA, the CDR3 is TGTGCCAGTAGCGGGACAGTAGGCTACGAGCAGTACTTC.

This clonotype was seen at least ten times. This chain uses TRBV6-1 with TRBJ2-7; D remains unclear. The CDR3 covers 14 residues. Germline CDR1 reads MNHNS; CDR2 reads SASEGT. V dropped 8 bases and J dropped 2 bases, with 16 bases sitting between them. Here the CDR3 DNA reads TGTGCCAGCCGCGTCCGGGTCGGACCCTACGAGCAGTACTTC. This encodes CASRVRVGPYEQYF.

Turning to this clonotype: A clone one base away is much larger, so this may be a read error. Lacking the conserved final phenylalanine or tryptophan, this CDR3 likely reflects a read error. The chain uses TRBV28 and TRBJ1-6; TRBD1 might be the D (5 bases). The CDR3 sequence is 13 residues long. The germline V and J ends were trimmed by 7 bases and 10 bases, with 14 bases remaining between them. The germline gives CDR1 MDHEN, CDR2 SYDVKM. In DNA form, the CDR3 reads TGTGCCAGCACGAAGACAGTTTCATCACCCCTCCACCTT. It translates to CASTKTVSSPLHL.

V gene TRBV4-1 combines with J gene TRBJ1-5, with a tentative D call TRBD1 (6 bases). From germline, CDR1 is MGHRA and CDR2 YSYEKL. The CDR3 has 19 residues. Between the trimmed V and J ends, which lost 3 bases and 7 bases, there was a span of 28 bases. CDR3 DNA sequence: TGCGCCAGCAGCCATTTCCGGGGGGGACAAGGTCCGACGAGCCAGCCCCAGCATTTT. This gives the protein CASSHFRGGQGPTSQPQHF.

This clonotype was detected only a few times. The chain recombines TRBV7-9 with TRBJ1-4, with TRBD1 as a possible D gene (6 bases). The CDR3 consists of 18 residues. V was shortened by 5 bases and J by 0 bases, with 19 bases between the two germline ends. The germline gives CDR1 SEHNR, CDR2 FQNEAQ (reference sequence). The CDR3 is CASSPARGGRPTNEKLFF. Written as DNA, the CDR3 is TGTGCCAGCAGCCCGGCTCGAGGGGGGAGGCCAACTAATGAAAAACTGTTTTTT.

A few counts support this clonotype. The gene calls are TRBV5-1 and TRBJ2-1, with 11 positions matching TRBD1. Germline trimming cut 5 bases from V and 7 bases from J; bases unmatched to any gene: 8. Germline CDR1 reads SGHRS; CDR2 reads YFSETQ. The CDR3 covers 15 residues. DNA of the CDR3: TGCGCCAGCAGTTACACCGGGACAGGGGGGAATGAGCAGTTCTTC. It is translated as CASSYTGTGGNEQFF.

There are a few counts of this clonotype. The rearrangement joins TRBV27 to TRBJ1-6; D is uncertain. In germline, CDR1 is MNHEY, CDR2 SMNVEV (reference sequence). Trimming removed 1 base from V and 0 bases from J, with 16 bases in between. CDR3 size: 19 residues. CDR3 sequence reads: CASSLFYSLTSSYNSPLHF. As DNA, the CDR3 is TGTGCCAGCAGTTTATTTTACAGTCTAACGAGCTCCTATAATTCACCCCTCCACTTT.

This clonotype has at least ten counts. The chain joins TRBV12-3 or TRBV12-4 to TRBJ2-5; TRBD2 is a possible D gene (6 bases). This CDR3 has 15 amino acids. The ends were cut back, 2 bases at V and 1 base at J, with 11 bases in the middle. The CDR3 DNA is TGTGCCAGCAGTTTAAGCGGGCCATCCCAAGAGACCCAGTACTTC. Translation gives CASSLSGPSQETQYF.

This clonotype has more than one count but fewer than ten. For the CDR3, the DNA is TGCAGTGCTGAGGGACAGGGGGCAGGAGAGACCCAGTACTTC. It translates to CSAEGQGAGETQYF. The chain employs TRBV20-1 and TRBJ2-5, with 12 bases fitting TRBD1. Trimming took 5 bases from V and 4 from J; bases not matched to a gene: 5. CDR1 is DFQATT, CDR2 SNEGSKA, per germline (reference sequence). The CDR3 runs 14 residues.

This clonotype has a count of ten or more. The rearrangement uses TRBV24-1 and TRBJ1-1; no clear D. This CDR3 is 11 amino acids long. V lost 2 bases, J lost 3 bases, and 0 bases lay in between. The germline gives CDR1 KGHDR, CDR2 SFDVKD. DNA for the CDR3: TGTGCCACCAGTGATTACACTGAAGCTTTCTTT. Encoded protein: CATSDYTEAFF.

This clonotype was found many times. V gene TRBV24-1 combines with J gene TRBJ2-5; D is unresolved. This CDR3 is built from 14 residues. Trimming pared 2 bases from V and 4 bases from J, leaving 10 bases between. CDR1 is KGHDR and CDR2 is SFDVKD in the germline V gene. The chain's CDR3 is CATSDSWDRETQYF. The CDR3 bases are TGTGCCACCAGTGATTCCTGGGATCGAGAGACCCAGTACTTC.

This clonotype has ten or more counts. The V call is TRBV28, the J call TRBJ1-5; D is possibly TRBD1 (6 bases). The CDR3 totals 16 residues. The V gene's germline CDR1 is MDHEN and CDR2 SYDVKM. V gave up 5 bases and J gave up 4 bases, with 18 bases separating them. For the CDR3, the DNA is TGTGCCAGCAGTCCCATGAAGGGGGGGTGGAATCAGCCCCAGCATTTT. Translated, it gives CASSPMKGGWNQPQHF.

This sequence joins TRBV10-3 and TRBJ1-1; D might be TRBD1 (5 bases). V lost 3 bases and J 2 bases, leaving 13 bases between the germline ends. CDR3 size: 15 residues. Germline-derived CDR1 and CDR2 are ENHRY and SYGVKD. The CDR3 region is CAISDFVGVNTEAFF. DNA for the CDR3: TGTGCCATCAGTGACTTTGTGGGGGTTAACACTGAAGCTTTCTTT.